The rows below give T cell receptor beta chains drawn from one sample of a study of blood T cell repertoires in COVID-19. Using immunoSEQ multiplex PCR, the repertoire was profiled, and TCRdb retains in-frame clones only, with some absent. Altogether 250,000 to 300,000 clones are present, approximately 83% being singletons, with the ten largest covering roughly 11%. Source material: peripheral blood. The receptors stem from a woman between 70 and 85 years old with acute or convalescent COVID-19. Each CDR3 is given without its conserved first and last residue.

V: TRBV4-2; J: TRBJ2-7; CDR3: ASSPGGGRLEQY
V: TRBV2; J: TRBJ2-2; CDR3: ASSKELNKQGTGELF
V: TRBV6-5; J: TRBJ1-1; CDR3: ASSYYPQQNTEAF
V: TRBV5-1; J: TRBJ1-1; CDR3: ASSRTGANTEAF
V: TRBV3-1/TRBV3-2; J: TRBJ2-5; CDR3: ASSKGGVETQY
V: TRBV19; J: TRBJ1-1; CDR3: ASSMGTGPRTEAF
V: TRBV7-8; J: TRBJ2-7; CDR3: ASSSSGTVNYEQY
V: TRBV6-5; J: TRBJ2-7; CDR3: ASSRDSRGEQY
V: TRBV6-6; J: TRBJ1-6; CDR3: ASRGGRDNSPLH
V: TRBV6-5; J: TRBJ1-4; CDR3: ASSYSGRINEKLF
V: TRBV4-1; J: TRBJ1-3; CDR3: ASSRDFSGNTIY
V: TRBV5-5; J: TRBJ1-5; CDR3: ASSPRDRSGQPQH
V: TRBV20-1; J: TRBJ1-1; CDR3: SAEAGGWLR
V: TRBV7-8; J: TRBJ2-2; CDR3: ASRRLASAGELF
V: TRBV3-1/TRBV3-2; J: TRBJ1-2; CDR3: ASSQEIGGRAGYT
V: TRBV18; J: TRBJ2-1; CDR3: ASSPDRGGGDEQF
V: TRBV20-1; J: TRBJ2-1; CDR3: SASRLNNEQF
V: TRBV5-1; J: TRBJ1-1; CDR3: ASSLGGEYRGAF
V: TRBV4-1; J: TRBJ2-1; CDR3: ASSRGTVPDNEQF
V: TRBV24-1; J: TRBJ1-2; CDR3: ATSDPGQWGYT
V: TRBV7-2; J: TRBJ1-1; CDR3: ASSLNAGPPVTEAF
V: TRBV6-5; J: TRBJ1-2; CDR3: ASRVESGGYT
V: TRBV5-1; J: TRBJ2-7; CDR3: ASSLVQGEQY
V: TRBV20-1; J: TRBJ2-4; CDR3: SASGVSGGEGSKNIQY
V: TRBV5-6; J: TRBJ2-7; CDR3: ASSLFVRVSYEQY
V: TRBV23-1; J: TRBJ2-6; CDR3: ASRADRASGANVLT
V: TRBV5-5; J: TRBJ2-3; CDR3: ASSLGSLAVTDTQY
V: TRBV7-8; J: TRBJ1-6; CDR3: ASSLRSGPGNSPLH
V: TRBV11-2; J: TRBJ1-6; CDR3: ASSLDLGQGFSPLH
V: TRBV18; J: TRBJ1-2; CDR3: ASSPLTANYGYT
V: TRBV2; J: TRBJ1-5; CDR3: ASSGGTGLPLGVH
V: TRBV13; J: TRBJ1-5; CDR3: ASSRCPGQIGQPQH
V: TRBV18; J: TRBJ1-3; CDR3: ASSKSRDSGNTIY
V: TRBV3-1/TRBV3-2; J: TRBJ2-5; CDR3: ASSQEWEIPETQY
V: TRBV27; J: TRBJ1-2; CDR3: ASGTVGLHGYT
V: TRBV11-2; J: TRBJ1-1; CDR3: ASSLLGGTEAF
V: TRBV7-8; J: TRBJ2-7; CDR3: ASSLELGSEQY
V: TRBV12-5; J: TRBJ2-5; CDR3: ASGPAEETQY
V: TRBV4-1; J: TRBJ2-5; CDR3: ASSQRGKGDQY
V: TRBV6-5; J: TRBJ1-1; CDR3: ATKWGRAEAF
V: TRBV29-1; J: TRBJ2-7; CDR3: SVEDPLGTSGGTQY
V: TRBV28; J: TRBJ1-1; CDR3: ASSFPDRGGTEAF
V: TRBV4-1; J: TRBJ2-3; CDR3: ASSQASGGNTDTQY
V: TRBV3-1/TRBV3-2; J: TRBJ1-4; CDR3: ASSIRDRGREEKLF
V: TRBV5-1; J: TRBJ1-2; CDR3: ASSPDRADYGYT
V: TRBV19; J: TRBJ1-2; CDR3: ASSARLGWGYT
V: TRBV18; J: TRBJ1-4; CDR3: ASSREGLGEKLF
V: TRBV2; J: TRBJ2-3; CDR3: ASSGATSGSLTDTQY
V: TRBV15; J: TRBJ1-2; CDR3: ATSRDLRIGGYT
V: TRBV28; J: TRBJ2-5; CDR3: ASSTSRDDQY
V: TRBV7-2; J: TRBJ1-5; CDR3: ASSPEGGRPQH
V: TRBV5-1; J: TRBJ1-2; CDR3: ASSLTSGNGYT